These 22 T cell receptor beta chains were sequenced from one sample in a study of blood T cell repertoires in COVID-19. Repertoires were generated with immunoSEQ multiplex PCR, while TCRdb's copy carries only in-frame clones and drops some. The sample includes about 60,000 clones, about 86% of them seen just once. What was sequenced was peripheral blood. The receptor source for this set is a human donor in a cohort sampled during active COVID-19.

This clone was detected only once. The V and J genes are TRBV6-6 and TRBJ2-1; D is possibly TRBD2 (6 bases). The V gene lost 6 bases and the J gene lost 9 bases, with 24 bases spanning the gap. The germline CDR1 and CDR2 sequences are MNHNY and SVGAGI (reference sequence). The CDR3 extends over 16 amino acids. CDR3 loop: CASRPTSLTSWGEQFF. The DNA for the CDR3 is TGTGCCAGCAGACCCACTAGCCTCACTTCCTGGGGTGAGCAGTTCTTC.

V gene TRBV11-2 combines with J gene TRBJ2-3, with 9 bases lining up with TRBD2. Germline V CDR1 and CDR2: SGHAT, FQNNGV. This CDR3 comprises 18 residues. V was pared by 1 base and J by 1 base, with 9 bases of the junction left unmatched. Here the CDR3 reads CASSLVVLSSGGTDTQYF. DNA for the CDR3: TGTGCCAGCAGCTTAGTGGTCCTGTCTAGCGGGGGCACAGATACGCAGTATTTT.

The genes are TRBV14 and TRBJ1-1; TRBD1 is a possible D gene (6 bases). Trimming removed 4 bases at V and 1 base at J, with 13 bases between. The germline gives CDR1 SGHDN, CDR2 FVKESK. The CDR3 consists of 15 residues. CDR3 loop: CASSPSRGRNTEAFF. The CDR3 DNA sequence: TGTGCCAGCAGCCCAAGCAGGGGACGGAACACTGAAGCTTTCTTT. The complete variable domain, with remaining parts taken from reference TRBV14 and TRBJ1-1, reads EAGVTQFPSHSVIEKGQTVTLRCDPISGHDNLYWYRRVMGKEIKFLLHFVKESKQDESGMPNNRFLAERTGGTYSTLKVQPAELEDSGVYFCASSPSRGRNTEAFFGQGTRLTVV.

The gene calls are TRBV7-6 and TRBJ2-7; perhaps TRBD2 as D (6 bases). The V and J ends lost 5 bases and 7 bases respectively, with 18 bases between them. In germline, CDR1 is SGHVS, CDR2 FNYEAQ. The CDR3 is made up of 14 amino acids. The CDR3 sequence is CASSRSGTWDEQYF. CDR3 in DNA: TGTGCCAGCAGCAGATCCGGGACTTGGGATGAGCAGTACTTC.

The V gene is TRBV11-2, the J gene TRBJ2-7; 8 nucleotides align to TRBD1. CDR3 length equals 17 residues. Germline V gene lookup returns CDR1 SGHAT and CDR2 FQNNGV. V lost 1 base to trimming and J lost 3 bases; unmatched junction nucleotides: 11. The CDR3 DNA is TGTGCCAGCAGCTTAGGGCAGGGGGCGAACCTACGCTACGAGCAGTACTTC. Translation gives CASSLGQGANLRYEQYF.

The chain couples TRBV9 to TRBJ1-2; D is possibly TRBD1 (6 bases). Germline V lookup: CDR1 SGDLS, CDR2 YYNGEE. The CDR3 totals 15 residues. V was trimmed by 0 bases and J by 4 bases, leaving 13 bases between them. The CDR3, as DNA: TGTGCCAGCAGCGTAGCTGCAGGGGTGGGCTATGGCTACACCTTC. Translation: CASSVAAGVGYGYTF.

The V call is TRBV6-5, the J call TRBJ2-1, with a weak D call TRBD2 (5 bases). The CDR3 runs 13 residues. CDR1 and CDR2 (germline): MNHEY, SVGAGI. V gave up 7 bases and J gave up 7 bases, with 14 bases separating them. The CDR3 loop is CASKLGVFNEQFF. The CDR3 DNA follows: TGTGCCAGCAAACTAGGCGTTTTTAATGAGCAGTTCTTC.

The chain carries TRBV19 and TRBJ2-7; D is unresolved. V lost 3 bases and J lost 1, with 7 bases in between. This CDR3 is 13 amino acids long. Germline V gene lookup returns CDR1 LNHDA and CDR2 SQIVND (reference sequence). CDR3 sequence (DNA): TGTGCCAGTAGTATTAGTCATTCCTACGAGCAGTACTTC. Amino acids: CASSISHSYEQYF.

V usage is TRBV11-1 and J usage is TRBJ2-3, with TRBD1 matching 7 bases. The CDR3 consists of 14 residues. After removal of 4 bases from V and 4 bases from J, the junction contained 5 bases not matched to a gene. CDR1 is SGHAT and CDR2 is FQDESV in the germline V gene (reference sequence). CDR3 in amino acids: CASSSDRVADTQYF. The CDR3 coding sequence is TGTGCCAGCAGCTCCGACAGGGTTGCAGATACGCAGTATTTT.

V is TRBV18 and J is TRBJ2-7, with TRBD2 identical over 12 bases. CDR1 and CDR2 from the germline V gene are KGHSH and LQKENI. This CDR3 region has 15 residues. The V and J ends lost 5 bases and 2 bases, in that order; junction bases with no gene match: 4. The CDR3: CASSSLAGGPYEQYF. Here the CDR3 DNA reads TGTGCCAGCTCATCGCTAGCGGGAGGGCCCTACGAGCAGTACTTC.

The chain recombines TRBV5-1 with TRBJ1-2; weak D call: TRBD1 (5 bases). The V end was cut by 4 bases, the J end by 4 bases, with 17 bases between. The CDR3 has 15 residues. From germline, CDR1 is SGHRS and CDR2 YFSETQ. In DNA form, the CDR3 reads TGCGCCAGCAGCCCGAGGGAGGGGCTTATCTATGGCTACACCTTC. Translating it yields CASSPREGLIYGYTF.

This clone appeared a single time. The J gene is TRBJ2-3, the V gene TRBV5-4; 10 bases line up with TRBD2. The germline V gene has CDR1 SGHNT and CDR2 YYREEE (reference sequence). V trimming: 3 bases; J trimming: 7 bases; junction bases outside the gene matches: 5. This CDR3 contains 14 residues. The CDR3 is CASSSGTSENTQYF. CDR3 bases: TGTGCCAGCAGCTCCGGGACTAGCGAAAATACGCAGTATTTT.

As for this clone: A junction end diverges from the germline sequence, so it may reflect a read error. The same CDR3 arises from other DNA sequences in this sample as well. The chain employs TRBV6-6 and TRBJ1-1; TRBD1 might be the D (6 bases). This CDR3 is built from 14 residues. Germline assignment: CDR1 MNHNY and CDR2 SVGAGI (reference sequence). The CDR3 spells CASSSRTDYTEAFF. The DNA of the CDR3 is TGTGCCAGCAGTTCGAGGACAGACTACACTGAAGCCTTCTTT.

This clone has more than one count but fewer than ten. This chain joins TRBV2 and TRBJ2-2, with a possible D match to TRBD1 (6 bases). This CDR3 is built from 15 residues. CDR1 is SNHLY and CDR2 is FYNNEI in the germline V gene. V lost 3 bases and J lost 5, with 13 bases in between. Here the CDR3 reads CASSEQGHGTGELFF. The CDR3 DNA reads as TGTGCCAGCAGTGAGCAGGGACACGGGACCGGGGAGCTGTTTTTT.

This clone appeared a single time. The chain uses TRBV5-1 and TRBJ1-1; D is possibly TRBD1 (6 bases). The CDR3 covers 13 residues. The ends were cut back, 2 bases at V and 3 bases at J, with 8 bases in the middle. CDR1 SGHRS and CDR2 YFSETQ come from the germline V gene. The CDR3 sequence is CASSFAGDTEAFF. The CDR3 DNA follows: TGCGCCAGCAGCTTTGCAGGGGACACTGAAGCTTTCTTT.

The chain employs TRBV6-1 and TRBJ1-1; D uncertain. V dropped 2 bases and J dropped 1 base, with 11 bases sitting between them. Germline V gene sequence: CDR1 MNHNS, CDR2 SASEGT. The CDR3 extends over 15 amino acids. CDR3 amino acids: CASSEQLSGNTEAFF. CDR3 nucleotide sequence: TGTGCCAGCAGTGAACAGTTGAGCGGGAACACTGAAGCTTTCTTT.

CDR3 in DNA: TGTGCCAGCGGAGGATTACCGGGACAGGGCACAGATACGCAGTATTTT. Translation: CASGGLPGQGTDTQYF. This chain uses TRBV14 with TRBJ2-3; 8 bases are a match to TRBD1. In germline, CDR1 is SGHDN, CDR2 FVKESK. V trimming: 8 bases; J trimming: 1 base; junction bases outside the gene matches: 11. This CDR3 comprises 16 residues. The whole variable domain, remainder taken from reference TRBV14 and TRBJ2-3, is EAGVTQFPSHSVIEKGQTVTLRCDPISGHDNLYWYRRVMGKEIKFLLHFVKESKQDESGMPNNRFLAERTGGTYSTLKVQPAELEDSGVYFCASGGLPGQGTDTQYFGPGTRLTVL.

The chain is built from TRBV27 and TRBJ1-2, with D possibly being TRBD1 (6 bases). The CDR3 is 15 amino acids. The V gene lost 4 bases and the J gene lost 4 bases, with 16 bases spanning the gap. Per the germline V gene, CDR1 is MNHEY and CDR2 is SMNVEV (reference sequence). The CDR3 sequence: CASSSPTSGVYGYTF. The CDR3 nucleotides are TGTGCCAGCAGTTCCCCCACTTCAGGGGTCTATGGCTACACCTTC.

This sequence joins TRBV5-1 and TRBJ2-1; a weak D match, TRBD1 (5 bases). CDR3 length: 15 residues. Trimming pared 5 bases from V and 0 bases from J, leaving 12 bases between. Germline loops: CDR1 SGHRS, CDR2 YFSETQ. The CDR3 region is CASRPRQSSYNEQFF. CDR3 DNA sequence: TGCGCCAGCAGACCTAGACAGAGCTCCTACAATGAGCAGTTCTTC.

The V and J genes are TRBV29-1 and TRBJ1-1, with D tentatively TRBD1 (5 bases). From germline, CDR1 is SQVTM and CDR2 ANQGSEA. The CDR3 length is 14 residues. V lost 3 bases, J lost 5 bases, and 16 bases lay in between. The CDR3 DNA reads TGCAGCGTTGAGAGGGCTGGGGGGGGTACTGAAGCTTTCTTT. This gives the protein CSVERAGGGTEAFF.

This clone was picked up a small number of times. The chain recombines TRBV7-9 with TRBJ1-1; D is possibly TRBD1 (5 bases). The germline V gene has CDR1 SEHNR and CDR2 FQNEAQ (reference sequence). Trimming took 3 bases from V and 6 from J, leaving 17 bases between them. The CDR3 has 15 residues. This chain's CDR3 is CASSFPGTGSAEAFF. CDR3 DNA sequence: TGTGCCAGCAGCTTTCCAGGGACCGGGAGCGCTGAAGCTTTCTTT.

The chain joins TRBV5-1 to TRBJ1-2, with 8 bases fitting TRBD1. CDR1 SGHRS and CDR2 YFSETQ come from the germline V gene. V shed 0 bases, J shed 0 bases, and the junction held 4 bases outside the gene matches. The CDR3 extends over 16 amino acids. The CDR3 spells CASSLGTGQANYGYTF. The CDR3 DNA reads as TGCGCCAGCAGCTTGGGGACAGGGCAAGCTAACTATGGCTACACCTTC.